Detailed here is one T cell receptor (beta chain). Its antigen is still unknown. This sample is drawn from a study of cytomegalovirus exposure and HLA in healthy donors. The overall study: Per a later analysis, the roughly 670 first-cohort and over 90 validation repertoires shared one platform.

Study-wide findings and caveats: Subsequent analysis showed first-cohort TCR clusters tending to co-occur in around 130 validation repertoires. In vitro confirmation showed a few CMV-associated chains to be CMV antigen specific. The classifier reportedly diagnosed cytomegalovirus status with high specificity and sensitivity.

This table comes from immunoSEQ multiplex PCR, and its TCRdb copy is limited to in-frame clones, with some not included. The sample holds about 360,000 clones, about nine tenths seen once. Trimming at V came to 1 base and at J to 0 bases, leaving 1 base not matched to a gene. The CDR3 sequence is 17 residues long. The germline V gene has CDR1 SGHDN and CDR2 FVKESK. Specimen: PBMCs. This receptor was obtained from a woman between 18 and 29 years old in good health and CMV-seronegative. The rearrangement joins TRBV14 to TRBJ2-4; 12 bases are shared with TRBD2. The CDR3 here is CASSQGGLAGAKNIQYF. The DNA for the CDR3 is TGTGCCAGCAGCCAAGGGGGACTAGCGGGAGCCAAAAACATTCAGTACTTC.